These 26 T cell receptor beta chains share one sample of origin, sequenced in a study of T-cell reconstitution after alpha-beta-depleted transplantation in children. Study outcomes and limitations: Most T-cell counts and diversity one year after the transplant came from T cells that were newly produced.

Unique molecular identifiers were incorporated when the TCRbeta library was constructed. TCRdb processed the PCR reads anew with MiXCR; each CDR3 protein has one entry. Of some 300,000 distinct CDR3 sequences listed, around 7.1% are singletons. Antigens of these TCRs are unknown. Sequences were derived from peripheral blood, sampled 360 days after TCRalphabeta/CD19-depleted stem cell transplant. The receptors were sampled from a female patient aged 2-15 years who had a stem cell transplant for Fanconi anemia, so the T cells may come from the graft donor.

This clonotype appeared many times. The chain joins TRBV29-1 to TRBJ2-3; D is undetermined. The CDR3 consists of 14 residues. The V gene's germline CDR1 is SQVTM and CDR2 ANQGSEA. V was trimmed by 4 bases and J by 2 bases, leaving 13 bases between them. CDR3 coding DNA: TGCAGCGTTGGAAAGAGGCAGTCCACAGATACGCAGTATTTT. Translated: CSVGKRQSTDTQYF.

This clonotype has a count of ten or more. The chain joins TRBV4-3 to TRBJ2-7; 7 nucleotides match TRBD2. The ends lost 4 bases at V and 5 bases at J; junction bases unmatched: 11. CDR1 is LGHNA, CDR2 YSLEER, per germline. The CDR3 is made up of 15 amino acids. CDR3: CASSRLSGLGNEQYF. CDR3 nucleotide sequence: TGCGCCAGCAGCCGCCTTAGCGGGTTGGGGAACGAGCAGTACTTC.

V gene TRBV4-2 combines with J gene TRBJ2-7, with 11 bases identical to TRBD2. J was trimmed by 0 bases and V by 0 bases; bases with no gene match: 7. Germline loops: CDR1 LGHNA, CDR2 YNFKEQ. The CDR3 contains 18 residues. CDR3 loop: CASSQDRGTSGFSYEQYF. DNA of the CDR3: TGTGCCAGCAGCCAAGATCGGGGGACTAGCGGCTTCTCCTACGAGCAGTACTTC.

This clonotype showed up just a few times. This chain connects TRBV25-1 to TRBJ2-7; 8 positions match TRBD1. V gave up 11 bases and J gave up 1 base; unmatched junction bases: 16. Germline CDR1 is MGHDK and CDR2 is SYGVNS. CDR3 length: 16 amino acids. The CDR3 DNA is TGTGCCTGCGGGACAGGTCCAGAGGGGTCTTCCTACGAGCAGTACTTC. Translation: CACGTGPEGSSYEQYF.

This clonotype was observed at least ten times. CDR3 in DNA: TGTGCCAGCAGCCGCACGACTCCCATCTCCTACAATGAGCAGTTCTTC. Translation: CASSRTTPISYNEQFF. The chain has TRBV28 and TRBJ2-1; D unclear. The ends were cut back, 6 bases at V and 0 bases at J, with 15 bases in the middle. The CDR3 sequence is 16 residues long. Germline lookup yields CDR1 MDHEN and CDR2 SYDVKM.

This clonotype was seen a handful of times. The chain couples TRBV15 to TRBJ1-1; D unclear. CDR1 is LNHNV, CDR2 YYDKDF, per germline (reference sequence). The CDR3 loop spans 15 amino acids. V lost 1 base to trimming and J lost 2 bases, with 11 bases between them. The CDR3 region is CATSRAGSHNTEAFF. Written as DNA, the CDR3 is TGTGCCACCAGCAGAGCGGGTAGTCACAACACTGAAGCTTTCTTT.

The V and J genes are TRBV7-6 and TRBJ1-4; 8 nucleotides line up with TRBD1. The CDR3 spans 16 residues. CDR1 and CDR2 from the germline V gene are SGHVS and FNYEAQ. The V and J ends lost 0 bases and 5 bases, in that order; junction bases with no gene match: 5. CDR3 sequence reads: CASSLAGQGANEKLFF. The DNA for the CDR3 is TGTGCCAGCAGCTTAGCAGGACAGGGCGCAAATGAAAAACTGTTTTTT. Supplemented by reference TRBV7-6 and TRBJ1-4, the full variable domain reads GAGVSQSPRYKVTKRGQDVALRCDPISGHVSLYWYRQALGQGPEFLTYFNYEAQQDKSGLPNDRFSAERPEGSISTLTIQRTEQRDSAMYRCASSLAGQGANEKLFFGSGTQLSVL.

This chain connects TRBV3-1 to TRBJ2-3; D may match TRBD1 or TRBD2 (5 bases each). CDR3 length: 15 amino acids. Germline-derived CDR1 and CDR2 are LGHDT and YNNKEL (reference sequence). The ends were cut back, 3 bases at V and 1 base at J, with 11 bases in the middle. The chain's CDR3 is CASSQILGGTDTQYF. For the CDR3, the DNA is TGTGCCAGCAGCCAGATACTGGGGGGCACAGATACGCAGTATTTT.

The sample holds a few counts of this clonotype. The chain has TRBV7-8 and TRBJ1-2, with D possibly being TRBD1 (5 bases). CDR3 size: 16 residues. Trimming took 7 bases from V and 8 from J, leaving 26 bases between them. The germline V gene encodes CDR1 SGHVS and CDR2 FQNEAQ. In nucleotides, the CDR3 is TGTGCCAGCACCGACCTTACAGGCACCAGGGAGAGGGGCTACACCTTC. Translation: CASTDLTGTRERGYTF.

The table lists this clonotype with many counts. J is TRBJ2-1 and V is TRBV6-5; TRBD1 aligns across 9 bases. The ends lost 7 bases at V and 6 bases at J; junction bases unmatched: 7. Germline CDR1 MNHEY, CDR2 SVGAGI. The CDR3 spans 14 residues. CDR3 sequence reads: CASTRDRAINEQFF. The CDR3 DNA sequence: TGTGCCAGCACCCGGGACAGGGCCATCAATGAGCAGTTCTTC.

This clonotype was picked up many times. The CDR3 here is CAISASEGYTF. The DNA for the CDR3 is TGTGCCATCAGTGCTTCGGAGGGCTACACCTTC. V gene TRBV10-3 combines with J gene TRBJ1-2; D is undetermined. CDR1 and CDR2 (germline): ENHRY, SYGVKD. This CDR3 region has 11 residues. Trimming left V 4 bases short and J 8 bases short, with 8 bases between.

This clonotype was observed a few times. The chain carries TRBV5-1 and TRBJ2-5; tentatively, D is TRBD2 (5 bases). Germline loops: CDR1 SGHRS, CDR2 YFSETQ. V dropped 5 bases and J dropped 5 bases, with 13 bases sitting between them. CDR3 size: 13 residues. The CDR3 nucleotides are TGCGCCAGCAGAGGCGGGTATGGGGAGACCCAGTACTTC. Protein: CASRGGYGETQYF. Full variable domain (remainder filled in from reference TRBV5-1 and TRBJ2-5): KAGVTQTPRYLIKTRGQQVTLSCSPISGHRSVSWYQQTPGQGLQFLFEYFSETQRNKGNFPGRFSGRQFSNSRSEMNVSTLELGDSALYLCASRGGYGETQYFGPGTRLLVL.

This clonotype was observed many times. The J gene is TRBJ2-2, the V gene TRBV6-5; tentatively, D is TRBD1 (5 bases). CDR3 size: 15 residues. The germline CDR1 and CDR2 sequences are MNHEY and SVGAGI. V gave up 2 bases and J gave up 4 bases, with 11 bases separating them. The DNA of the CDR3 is TGTGCCAGCAGTTACATTTTCAGGGCCACCGGGGAGCTGTTTTTT. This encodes CASSYIFRATGELFF.

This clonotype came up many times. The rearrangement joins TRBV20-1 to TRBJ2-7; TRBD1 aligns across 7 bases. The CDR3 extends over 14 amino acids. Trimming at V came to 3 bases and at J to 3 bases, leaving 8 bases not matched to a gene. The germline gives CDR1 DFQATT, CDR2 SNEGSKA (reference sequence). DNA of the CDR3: TGCAGTGCTAGCCCCGACAGGGTGCTCTACGAGCAGTACTTC. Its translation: CSASPDRVLYEQYF.

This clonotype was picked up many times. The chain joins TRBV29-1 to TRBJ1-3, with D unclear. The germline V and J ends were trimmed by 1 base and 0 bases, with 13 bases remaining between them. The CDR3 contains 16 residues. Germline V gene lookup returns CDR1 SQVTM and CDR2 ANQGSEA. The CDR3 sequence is CSVEAAEGSSGNTIYF. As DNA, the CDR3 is TGCAGCGTTGAAGCGGCGGAGGGAAGCTCTGGAAACACCATATATTTT.

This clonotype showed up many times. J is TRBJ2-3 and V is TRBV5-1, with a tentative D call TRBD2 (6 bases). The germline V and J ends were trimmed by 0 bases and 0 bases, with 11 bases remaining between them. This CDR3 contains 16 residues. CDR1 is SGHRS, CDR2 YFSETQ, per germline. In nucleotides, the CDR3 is TGCGCCAGCAGCTTGGTGGGGACTCCTAGCACAGATACGCAGTATTTT. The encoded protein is CASSLVGTPSTDTQYF.

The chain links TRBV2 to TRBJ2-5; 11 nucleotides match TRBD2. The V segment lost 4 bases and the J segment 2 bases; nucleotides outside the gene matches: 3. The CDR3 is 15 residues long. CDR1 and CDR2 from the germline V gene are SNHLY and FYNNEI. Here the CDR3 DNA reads TGTGCCAGCAGTGTCACTAGCGGGAGACAAGAGACCCAGTACTTC. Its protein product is CASSVTSGRQETQYF.

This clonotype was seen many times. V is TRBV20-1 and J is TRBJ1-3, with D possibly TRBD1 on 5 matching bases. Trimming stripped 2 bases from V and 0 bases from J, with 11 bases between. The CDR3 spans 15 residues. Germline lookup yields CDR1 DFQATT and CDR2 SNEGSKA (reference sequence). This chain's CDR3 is CSARRDGYSGNTIYF. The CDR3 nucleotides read TGCAGTGCTAGACGGGACGGTTACTCTGGAAACACCATATATTTT.

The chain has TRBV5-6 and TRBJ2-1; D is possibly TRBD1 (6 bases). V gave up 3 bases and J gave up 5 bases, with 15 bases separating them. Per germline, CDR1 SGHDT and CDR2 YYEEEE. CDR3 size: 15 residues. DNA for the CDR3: TGTGCCAGCAGCTCCCGGGACATAATCCACAATGAGCAGTTCTTC. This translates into CASSSRDIIHNEQFF. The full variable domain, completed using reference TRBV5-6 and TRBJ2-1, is DAGVTQSPTHLIKTRGQQVTLRCSPKSGHDTVSWYQQALGQGPQFIFQYYEEEERQRGNFPDRFSGHQFPNYSSELNVNALLLGDSALYLCASSSRDIIHNEQFFGPGTRLTVL.

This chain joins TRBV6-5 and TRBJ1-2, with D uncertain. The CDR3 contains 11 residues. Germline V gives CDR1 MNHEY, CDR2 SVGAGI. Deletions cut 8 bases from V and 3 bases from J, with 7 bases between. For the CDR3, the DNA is TGTGCCAGCCGGACGCACTATGGCTACACCTTC. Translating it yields CASRTHYGYTF.

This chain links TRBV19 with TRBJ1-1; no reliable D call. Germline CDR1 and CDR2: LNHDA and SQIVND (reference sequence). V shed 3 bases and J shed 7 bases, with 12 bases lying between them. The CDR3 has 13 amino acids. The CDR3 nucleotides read TGTGCCAGTAGTATTAGCCTGAATCTTGAAGCTTTCTTT. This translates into CASSISLNLEAFF.

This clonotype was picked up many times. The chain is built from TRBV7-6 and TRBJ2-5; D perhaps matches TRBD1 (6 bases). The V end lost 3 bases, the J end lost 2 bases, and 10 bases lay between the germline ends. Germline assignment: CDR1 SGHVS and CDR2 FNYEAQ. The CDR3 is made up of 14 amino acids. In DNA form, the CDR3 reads TGTGCCAGCAGCTTCACACAGGGTCAAGAGACCCAGTACTTC. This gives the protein CASSFTQGQETQYF.

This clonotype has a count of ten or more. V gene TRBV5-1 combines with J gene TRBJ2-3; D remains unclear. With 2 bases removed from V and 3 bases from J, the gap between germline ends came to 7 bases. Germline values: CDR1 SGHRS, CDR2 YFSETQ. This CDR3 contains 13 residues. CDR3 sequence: CASSFYPTDTQYF. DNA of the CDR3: TGCGCCAGCAGCTTCTATCCAACAGATACGCAGTATTTT.

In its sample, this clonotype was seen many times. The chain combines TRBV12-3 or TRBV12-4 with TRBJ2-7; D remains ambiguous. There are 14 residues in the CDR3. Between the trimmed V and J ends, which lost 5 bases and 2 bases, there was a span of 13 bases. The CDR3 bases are TGTGCCAGCAGTGTCACGGGCGGAGCCTACGAGCAGTACTTC. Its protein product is CASSVTGGAYEQYF.

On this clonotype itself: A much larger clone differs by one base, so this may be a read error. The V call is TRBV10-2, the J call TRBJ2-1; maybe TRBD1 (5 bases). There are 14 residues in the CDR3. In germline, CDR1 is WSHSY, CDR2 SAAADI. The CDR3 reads CASGRGKSYNQQFF. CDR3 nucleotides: TGCGCCAGCGGAAGGGGCAAGTCCTACAATCAGCAGTTCTTC.

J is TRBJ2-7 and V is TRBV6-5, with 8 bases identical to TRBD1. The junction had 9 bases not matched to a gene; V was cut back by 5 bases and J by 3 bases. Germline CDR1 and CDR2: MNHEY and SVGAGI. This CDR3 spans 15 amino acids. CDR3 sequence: CASSRAPGQVYEQYF. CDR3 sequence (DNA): TGTGCCAGCAGTCGAGCCCCGGGACAGGTCTACGAGCAGTACTTC.